Included here is one T cell receptor beta chain sequence, with context. The antigen is undetermined. In this CDR3 the conserved last residue, phenylalanine or tryptophan, is missing, so a read error is likely. Sorting defined naive CD8 T cells as CD8+CD4-CCR7+CD45RA+. This sample is drawn from a study of molecular identifiers for immune sequencing clone quantification. On the study more broadly: Naive CD8 cell RNA, from roughly 20,000 or 100,000 cells, was split five ways in replicates, with four sequenced. Study observations and caveats: Effector cells had over 99% of their molecules in clones above 20 RNA copies, while naive cells had under 1%.

The CDR3 covers 17 residues. From germline, CDR1 is MNHEY and CDR2 SMNVEV (reference sequence). V lost 3 bases and J lost 0, with 16 bases in between. For bulk TCR libraries, previously described methods and listed TCR primers were used. TCRdb re-analysed the PCR reads in MiXCR, keeping a single row per CDR3 protein. The sample yields 490,000 or so distinct CDR3 sequences, roughly 24% seen once. The J gene is TRBJ2-3, the V gene TRBV27; D could derive from TRBD1 or TRBD2 (6 bases each). The TCR was taken from a human donor in good health. Some libraries in this study had Jurkat cell RNA spiked in. The sequenced sample was naive CD8+ T cells from blood, with Jurkat cell RNA spiked in. Subset of the sample: FACS-sorted CD8+CD4-CCR7+CD45RA+ naive T cells. The CDR3 spells CASSLAPGALSTDTQYS. CDR3 nucleotides: TGTGCCAGCAGTTTGGCACCGGGGGCCCTTAGCACAGATACGCAGTATTCT.